These 9 T cell receptor beta chains were sequenced from one sample in a study of shared clonotypes between healthy human individuals (dated by TCRdb to about 2020). Library preparation was by the immunoSEQ multiplex PCR assay. TCRdb mirrors the immuneACCESS table, restricted to in-frame sequences. Some clones are absent from its copies; in checked studies, under half trace to an unresolved V gene, and the reason for the others is unknown. The sample data list about 450,000 clones, and 79% of these were observed just once. The ten largest account for roughly an eighth of the sample. The specimen sequenced was PBMCs. These receptors were obtained from a middle-aged woman in good health. Some clones in this sample may be carry-over from other donors' samples.

This clone was recorded many times. CDR3 in amino acids: CASSDRENGELFF. The CDR3 DNA sequence: TGTGCCAGCAGTGACAGGGAGAACGGGGAGCTGTTTTTT. The gene calls are TRBV6-4 and TRBJ2-2, with D tentatively TRBD2 (5 bases). V lost 2 bases to trimming and J lost 7 bases, with 8 bases between them. This CDR3 comprises 13 residues. Germline assignment: CDR1 MRHNA and CDR2 SNTAGT.

V and J are TRBV19 and TRBJ2-1; 7 nucleotides line up with TRBD2. Germline values: CDR1 LNHDA, CDR2 SQIVND (reference sequence). The junction had 10 bases not matched to a gene; V was cut back by 8 bases and J by 0 bases. The CDR3 contains 16 residues. CDR3: CASREARASSYNEQFF. The DNA of the CDR3 is TGTGCCAGTCGGGAGGCTAGGGCGAGCTCCTACAATGAGCAGTTCTTC. The whole variable domain, remainder taken from reference TRBV19 and TRBJ2-1, is DGGITQSPKYLFRKEGQNVTLSCEQNLNHDAMYWYRQDPGQGLRLIYYSQIVNDFQKGDIAEGYSVSREKKESFPLTVTSAQKNPTAFYLCASREARASSYNEQFFGPGTRLTVL.

This chain links TRBV4-1 with TRBJ2-1; D not certain. This CDR3 is built from 12 residues. From germline, CDR1 is MGHRA and CDR2 YSYEKL. V gave up 1 base and J gave up 7 bases, with 5 bases separating them. CDR3 DNA: TGCGCCAGCAGCCAAGTCCTGAATGAGCAGTTCTTC. This codes for CASSQVLNEQFF.

The chain recombines TRBV4-2 with TRBJ2-1; the match to TRBD2 covers 15 bases. Losses at the gene ends were 3 bases for V and 0 bases for J; bases not matched to a gene: 9. The germline CDR1 and CDR2 sequences are LGHNA and YNFKEQ. The CDR3 covers 20 residues. CDR3 loop: CASSQVGTSGRTSSYNEQFF. The DNA of the CDR3 is TGTGCCAGCAGCCAGGTGGGGACTAGCGGGAGGACGAGCTCCTACAATGAGCAGTTCTTC.

The chain employs TRBV5-4 and TRBJ1-1; the D gene is possibly TRBD1 (6 bases). Per germline, CDR1 SGHNT and CDR2 YYREEE (reference sequence). The CDR3 runs to 16 residues. V was clipped by 4 bases and J by 0 bases, with 16 bases between them. CDR3 DNA sequence: TGTGCCAGCAGCCCCGGTGTTCGGGGGCTGAACACTGAAGCTTTCTTT. Protein sequence: CASSPGVRGLNTEAFF.

The gene calls are TRBV30 and TRBJ2-7, with 8 bases identical to TRBD1. This CDR3 contains 13 residues. Germline lookup yields CDR1 GTSNPN and CDR2 SVGIG (reference sequence). With V trimmed by 4 bases and J by 3 bases, 5 bases remained unmatched. DNA of the CDR3: TGTGCCTGGAACGCCGGGACAGGCTACGAGCAGTACTTC. Translation: CAWNAGTGYEQYF.

This chain joins TRBV7-2 and TRBJ2-1; 15 nucleotides line up with TRBD2. CDR1 and CDR2 (germline): SGHTA, FQGNSA. CDR3 length: 16 amino acids. Losses at the gene ends were 4 bases for V and 15 bases for J; bases not matched to a gene: 13. The DNA for the CDR3 is TGTGCCAGCAGCTCAAGGTCCGGACTAGCGGGAGGGCCGTGGTTCTTC. It yields the protein CASSSRSGLAGGPWFF.

The chain combines TRBV5-6 with TRBJ1-1; unclear D gene. V gave up 0 bases and J gave up 2 bases, with 8 bases separating them. The CDR3 length is 14 residues. CDR1 is SGHDT and CDR2 is YYEEEE in the germline V gene. The CDR3 coding sequence is TGTGCCAGCAGCTTGGGTTCAGTTAACACTGAAGCTTTCTTT. Its protein product is CASSLGSVNTEAFF.

V usage is TRBV7-2 and J usage is TRBJ2-1; D is unclear. V lost 8 bases and J lost 4, with 12 bases in between. The CDR3 length is 13 residues. Germline V gene lookup returns CDR1 SGHTA and CDR2 FQGNSA. CDR3 DNA sequence: TGTGCCAGCCGGCAGGTCACGTACAATGAGCAGTTCTTC. The encoded protein is CASRQVTYNEQFF.